The rows below give T cell receptor beta chains drawn from one sample of a study of blood T cell repertoires in COVID-19. Profiling relied on immunoSEQ multiplex PCR, and the TCRdb table lists in-frame clones only, not all of them. The sample has some 250,000 clones; roughly 86% are singletons. The specimen was PBMCs or T cells enriched from blood (not recorded which). These receptors were collected from a woman in her twenties or thirties with acute COVID-19. Both conserved end residues are part of each CDR3. D genes are given only for firm matches. Not every row has a clone size; where given, it reads once, few, many or a size class.

j_call	clone_size	v_call	d_call	cdr3_nt	cdr3_aa
TRBJ1-2	-	TRBV6-5	-	TGTGCCAGCACTGGTATCCAGTCTAGCTATGGCTACACCTTC	CASTGIQSSYGYTF
TRBJ1-2	-	TRBV9	TRBD1	TGTGCCAGCAGCGTTTCAGCCGACAGGGGTTTGGGTGGCTACACCTTC	CASSVSADRGLGGYTF
TRBJ1-2	-	TRBV19	-	TGTGCCAGTAGTATACAGGGAGGGAATGGCTACACCTTC	CASSIQGGNGYTF
TRBJ2-2	once	TRBV3-1/TRBV3-2	TRBD2	TGTGCCAGCAGCCAAGAACTAGCGGTTAACACCGGGGAGCTGTTTTTT	CASSQELAVNTGELFF
TRBJ2-7	once	TRBV10-1	TRBD1	TGCGCCAGCAGTGGACAGGGGCAATACGAGCAGTACTTC	CASSGQGQYEQYF
TRBJ2-1	-	TRBV6-6	TRBD1	TGTGCCAGCAGTCCCGGGACAGGGGTCGGTGAGCAGTTCTTC	CASSPGTGVGEQFF
TRBJ2-3	-	TRBV4-1	TRBD2	TGCGCCAGCAGCCAAGTTGGTAGGCTAGCGGGGGGCACAGATACGCAGTATTTT	CASSQVGRLAGGTDTQYF
TRBJ1-2	-	TRBV7-6	TRBD1	TGTGCCAGCAGCCCGGGGACCGGGACAGGGTATGGCTACACCTTC	CASSPGTGTGYGYTF
TRBJ1-2	once	TRBV5-4	TRBD1	TGTGCCAGCAGCTTGGGTAGACAGGGCTCGGGCTACACCTTC	CASSLGRQGSGYTF
TRBJ2-2	once	TRBV12-5	TRBD1	TGTGCTAGTGCCTACAGACAGGGCGCGAACACCGGGGAGCTGTTTTTT	CASAYRQGANTGELFF
TRBJ2-7	-	TRBV6-5	-	TGTGCCAGCGAGGGGGAGTACGAGCAGTACTTC	CASEGEYEQYF
TRBJ1-2	-	TRBV6-5	TRBD1	TGTGCCAGCAGTTACGGACAGGGCACTGGGGGCTACACCTTC	CASSYGQGTGGYTF
TRBJ1-5	-	TRBV2	TRBD1	TGTGCCAGCAGTGGGACAGGGGCGATTCAGCCCCAGCATTTT	CASSGTGAIQPQHF
TRBJ2-5	-	TRBV10-1	-	TGCGCCAGCAGTGAGTCTAGCGGTGAGACCCAGTACTTC	CASSESSGETQYF
TRBJ2-2	-	TRBV11-2	-	TGTGCCAGCAGCTTAGGGAGGACCGGGGAGCTGTTTTTT	CASSLGRTGELFF
TRBJ1-6	-	TRBV6-5	-	TGTGCCAGCAGTTCCCGTTCGGGGAGAGGGAATTCACCCCTCCACTTT	CASSSRSGRGNSPLHF
TRBJ1-2	-	TRBV5-5	-	TGTGCCAGCAGCTTGGATCTGGTAGTCCTTAACTATGGCTACACCTTC	CASSLDLVVLNYGYTF
TRBJ2-4	few	TRBV6-6	-	TGTGCCAGCAGTTCCCTGGCCAGCATTCAGTACTTC	CASSSLASIQYF
TRBJ1-2	once	TRBV9	-	TGTGCCAGCAGCGCCAATAGAGGGGGCTACACCTTC	CASSANRGGYTF
TRBJ1-4	few	TRBV27	-	TGTGCCAGCAAGTCCGGTGTAAGTGAAAAACTGTTTTTT	CASKSGVSEKLFF
TRBJ2-3	-	TRBV18	-	TGTGCCAGCTCACCACCGGGTCCTCAGGGAGATACGCAGTATTTT	CASSPPGPQGDTQYF
TRBJ2-3	-	TRBV9	TRBD2	TGTGCCAGCAGCGCGACTAGCGGGGGGGCGGCGACGCAGTATTTT	CASSATSGGAATQYF
TRBJ1-4	-	TRBV2	-	TGTGCCAGCAGTGAGTCCAGGGCTCATAAACTGTTTTTT	CASSESRAHKLFF
TRBJ2-1	-	TRBV28	TRBD2	TGTGCCAGATCCTTTAGAGGCGGGGGGCCGTACAATGAGCAGTTCTTC	CARSFRGGGPYNEQFF
TRBJ1-5	-	TRBV6-1	TRBD1	TGTGCCAGCAGTGATTTGAGCGGGCAGGGGGTAGGCCAGCCCCAGCATTTT	CASSDLSGQGVGQPQHF
TRBJ2-5	-	TRBV11-3	TRBD2	TGTGCCAGCAGCGGAGGACTAGCCTCAGAGACCCAGTACTTC	CASSGGLASETQYF
TRBJ1-3	-	TRBV3-1/TRBV3-2	TRBD1	TGTGCCAGCCGGGACAGGGGGCGGAACACCATATATTTT	CASRDRGRNTIYF
TRBJ1-1	-	TRBV11-2	-	TGTGCCAGCAGCTTTCGAAGGGGAACTGAAGCTTTCTTT	CASSFRRGTEAFF
TRBJ2-7	-	TRBV15	TRBD1	TGTGCCACCAGCATCACAGGGGGCTCTTACGAGCAGTACTTC	CATSITGGSYEQYF
TRBJ1-4	-	TRBV6-5	-	TGTGCCGCGGGGGAGGAAAAACTGTTTTTT	CAAGEEKLFF
TRBJ1-1	-	TRBV6-2/TRBV6-3	TRBD1	TGTGCCAGCAGTACCCGACAGGGAGTTAAAGCTTTCTTT	CASSTRQGVKAFF
TRBJ2-5	-	TRBV5-1	TRBD2	TGCGCCAGCAGCTACGCCACTAGCGGGGGTGGAGAGACCCAGTACTTC	CASSYATSGGGETQYF
TRBJ2-7	-	TRBV5-6	-	TGTGCCAGCAGCTTGACATACTACGAGCAGTACTTC	CASSLTYYEQYF
TRBJ2-1	-	TRBV7-3	TRBD2	TGTGCCAGCAGCCGGGGGGTGGACAATGAGCAGTTCTTC	CASSRGVDNEQFF
TRBJ1-2	-	TRBV4-1	-	TGCGCCAGCAGCCAAGATTCAGGCACTAACTATGGCTACACCTTC	CASSQDSGTNYGYTF
TRBJ2-7	-	TRBV6-2/TRBV6-3	TRBD2	TGTGCCAGCAGCAAATTGACTAGCGGGGACGAGCAGTACTTC	CASSKLTSGDEQYF
TRBJ1-1	-	TRBV7-2	-	TGTGCCAGCAGCAGCCTAGCAGGGGCGAACACTGAAGCTTTCTTT	CASSSLAGANTEAFF
TRBJ1-2	-	TRBV4-2	-	TGTGCCAGCAGCCAAGTGCCCGACACTGAGGGCTACACCTTC	CASSQVPDTEGYTF
TRBJ1-1	-	TRBV3-1/TRBV3-2	-	TGTGCCAGCAGCCAAGTGGAGGGGCACACTGAAGCTTTCTTT	CASSQVEGHTEAFF
TRBJ1-5	-	TRBV15	-	TGTGCCACCGGGGGGAGGGATTATAGCAATCAGCCCCAGCATTTT	CATGGRDYSNQPQHF
TRBJ1-5	-	TRBV6-1	-	TGTGCCAGCAGTGAACCATCCCAGGGGTATCAGCCCCAGCATTTT	CASSEPSQGYQPQHF
TRBJ1-4	-	TRBV5-6	-	TGTGCCAGCAGCCCAGCAGGGCAGGTCACTGAAAAACTGTTTTTT	CASSPAGQVTEKLFF
TRBJ1-5	-	TRBV30	-	TGTGCCTGGAGCCCCCAGAGGAATCAGCCCCAGCATTTT	CAWSPQRNQPQHF
TRBJ1-6	-	TRBV3-1/TRBV3-2	TRBD1	TGTGCCAGCAGCCAGTTTACAGGGGGCATATCCTATAATTCACCCCTCCACTTT	CASSQFTGGISYNSPLHF
TRBJ1-1	-	TRBV19	-	TGTGCCAGTAGTATCATCAGGAACACTGAAGCTTTCTTT	CASSIIRNTEAFF
TRBJ2-3	-	TRBV2	TRBD2	TGTGCCAGCAGACAGGGGTATCCGACTAGCGGGGATACAGATACGCAGTATTTT	CASRQGYPTSGDTDTQYF
TRBJ2-7	few	TRBV2	TRBD1	TGTGCCAGCAGCGCGGGACAGGGCCAGCCGGGGGAGCAGTACTTC	CASSAGQGQPGEQYF
TRBJ2-7	-	TRBV27	-	TGTGCCAGCAGTCCCCCCACAGGCCGCGAATACTACGAGCAGTACTTC	CASSPPTGREYYEQYF
TRBJ1-1	-	TRBV6-5	TRBD1	TGTGCCAGCAAGCGGGCGGGACAGGGGTACCCTGAAGCTTTCTTT	CASKRAGQGYPEAFF
TRBJ1-1	few	TRBV29-1	-	TGCAGCGTTGAATTCAGTGCAGTCACTGAAGCTTTCTTT	CSVEFSAVTEAFF
TRBJ1-2	once	TRBV6-5	-	TGTGCCAGCAGTTACAGCTCAATAGCTAACTATGGCTACACCTTC	CASSYSSIANYGYTF
TRBJ2-3	-	TRBV2	TRBD1	TGTGCCAGCATTACGGGACAGGGGTCAAGCGAATTCACAGATACGCAGTATTTT	CASITGQGSSEFTDTQYF
TRBJ2-1	-	TRBV27	TRBD2	TGTGCCAGCAGAACTAGCGGGGACAATGAGCAGTTCTTC	CASRTSGDNEQFF
TRBJ1-2	few	TRBV27	-	TGTGCCAGCGGGCCACAGGGTTTTGACTATGGCTACACCTTC	CASGPQGFDYGYTF
TRBJ1-3	-	TRBV5-1	TRBD1	TGCGCCAGCAGTTCGGGACAGCCGACTTATTCTGGAAACACCATATATTTT	CASSSGQPTYSGNTIYF
TRBJ2-7	-	TRBV27	-	TGTGCCACCTCCCAGGCCAGCTCCTACGAGCAGTACTTC	CATSQASSYEQYF
TRBJ2-6	-	TRBV4-1	-	TGCGCCAGCACGCCCAGCTCTGGGGCCAACGTCCTGACTTTC	CASTPSSGANVLTF